This T cell receptor (beta chain) appears in the sequencing data of a study of identical twins. The germline CDR1 and CDR2 sequences are SEHNR and FQNEAQ (reference sequence). The CDR3 is 16 amino acids. V lost 5 bases, J lost 0 bases, and 16 bases lay in between. It was template switching that added a universal primer site, and there were unique molecular identifiers on the cDNA. TCRdb re-called the 5' RACE reads through MiXCR, storing one row per CDR3 protein. The data show about 730,000 distinct CDR3 sequences, with about 20% seen just once and roughly 4.3% held by the top ten. These same data were also listed under a study on T cells expressing NK-cell markers.

This sequence joins TRBV7-9 and TRBJ1-2; possible D gene TRBD1, 6 bases. Specimen: PBMCs. This TCR was sampled from a woman between 18 and 29 years old in good health. The CDR3 nucleotides read TGTGCCAGCAGCGCTCATGGGACAATAGCTAACTATGGCTACACCTTC. Protein sequence: CASSAHGTIANYGYTF.